This T cell receptor beta chain was observed in a study of blood T cell repertoires in COVID-19. About the study: Whether acute or convalescent, the COVID-19 samples came from the United States, Italy and Spain. The cDNA or gDNA used as material had been derived from T cells, B-cell-depleted T cells, or PBMCs.

The CDR3 sequence is 14 residues long. J lost 6 bases, V lost 0 bases, and 2 bases had no gene match. Germline V gene sequence: CDR1 SGDLS, CDR2 YYNGEE. Authors' data handling: Quantification of nucleated cells was approximated via reference gene primer amplification. Sequenced by immunoSEQ multiplex PCR; TCRdb stores in-frame clones only, minus some. V, J and clone size reflect that table, while D and trimming were determined from the DNA. Of tens of thousands of clones in the sample, about 88% were seen once. The sample consisted of peripheral blood. The receptor's source is a man aged 45-65 years with acute or convalescent COVID-19. The chain recombines TRBV9 with TRBJ2-1; 8 bases are a match to TRBD2. The CDR3 DNA sequence: TGTGCCAGCAGCGTAGAAGGACTAGCCAATGAGCAGTTCTTC. Its translation is CASSVEGLANEQFF.